The source of this T cell receptor beta chain is a study of blood T cell repertoires in COVID-19. The wider study: Specimens from acute and convalescent COVID-19 originated in the United States, Italy and Spain.

Original handling: Researchers report that nucleated cell counts were estimated from reference gene primer amplification. The repertoire was sequenced with immunoSEQ multiplex PCR; TCRdb's copy has only in-frame clones and lacks some. V, J and clone size are taken as reported in that table, and D and trimming were inferred from the DNA itself. The table lists about 270,000 clones, 91% of them singletons, with under 3% in the top ten. For this clone: Mismatch with germline at one junction end may stem from a read error.

One Seattle source followed patients from active infection through their disease course. This CDR3 spans 16 amino acids. CDR1 MNHEY and CDR2 SMNVEV come from the germline V gene (reference sequence). The chain uses TRBV27 and TRBJ2-1; 7 bases match TRBD2. The sample comprised peripheral blood. The clonotype comes from a person aged 18 to 29 with COVID-19, enrolled during active disease. CDR3 protein: CASSSATGTTYDEQFF. The CDR3 nucleotides are TGTGCCAGCAGTTCCGCCACCGGGACTACCTACGATGAGCAGTTCTTC.